The T cell receptor (beta chain) under discussion was sequenced for a study of CD8 T cells in Susac syndrome. Study background: There were Susac syndrome patients who were therapy-naive at blood draw, others on corticosteroids, and others on intravenous immunoglobulin alone.

With random hexamers, 0.5 to 1 ug RNA was reverse transcribed. Amplification of TCR beta CDR3 spanned 54 Vbeta and 13 Jbeta via immunoSEQ multiplex PCR. TCRdb re-called the immunoSEQ multiplex PCR reads with MiXCR, one entry per CDR3 protein. The sample lists 150,000 to 200,000 distinct CDR3 sequences, around 94% occurring once. TCR beta sequencing was performed on blood CD8+ and CD4+ T cells. The patients with Susac syndrome satisfied recently defined diagnostic criteria for either definite or probable disease. Trimming stripped 1 base from V and 9 bases from J, with 7 bases between. This CDR3 region has 13 residues. Germline loops: CDR1 SEHNR, CDR2 FQNEAQ (reference sequence).

This chain joins TRBV7-9 and TRBJ1-6, with unresolved D. The receptor comes from a human donor with Susac syndrome. The sequenced sample consisted of CD4+ T cells from PBMCs. CDR3 in amino acids: CASSLVGFSPLHF. CDR3 DNA: TGTGCCAGCAGCTTAGTGGGGTTTTCACCCCTCCACTTT.